The 4 T cell receptor beta chains reported below all come from one sample, sequenced in a study of T-cell memory formation after mild COVID-19. Each CDR3 protein gets one entry after TCRdb re-called the 5' RACE reads with MiXCR. The table lists 150,000 to 200,000 distinct CDR3 sequences, roughly a third of them singletons. Sequenced material: PBMCs or a T cell subset sorted from them (not recorded which). Every receptor here comes from an adult woman who had mild COVID-19 (a few samples of this study predate the infection). Cell type and time point are not known.

The rearrangement uses TRBV12-3 or TRBV12-4 and TRBJ2-2; D may be TRBD1 (5 bases). Trimming took off 2 bases at V and 2 bases at J, with 9 bases between the two ends. The CDR3 has 15 residues. The CDR3 is CASSLRTHNTGELFF. Written as DNA, the CDR3 is TGTGCCAGCAGTTTAAGGACACATAACACCGGGGAGCTGTTTTTT.

This clonotype was counted a few times. This sequence joins TRBV6-5 and TRBJ2-1; 7 positions match TRBD2. The CDR3 spans 15 residues. Germline values: CDR1 MNHEY, CDR2 SVGAGI. V gave up 7 bases and J gave up 6 bases; unmatched junction bases: 12. CDR3 coding DNA: TGTGCCAGCACGCGGGGAGCGGGGAGGGGCAATGAGCAGTTCTTC. It is translated as CASTRGAGRGNEQFF.

At least ten counts were recorded for this clonotype. The CDR3 DNA follows: TGTGCCACCAGCAGACAAAATGGGGAAGAGACCCAGTACTTC. It encodes CATSRQNGEETQYF. This chain connects TRBV15 to TRBJ2-5; no firm D call. Germline CDR1 reads LNHNV; CDR2 reads YYDKDF (reference sequence). There are 14 residues in the CDR3. V dropped 2 bases and J dropped 3 bases, with 10 bases sitting between them.

The sample holds many counts of this clonotype. The chain is built from TRBV25-1 and TRBJ1-1; D is uncertain. Per the germline V gene, CDR1 is MGHDK and CDR2 is SYGVNS. The CDR3 contains 12 residues. V gave up 3 bases and J gave up 8 bases, with 10 bases separating them. The DNA of the CDR3 is TGTGCCAGCAGTGACACGTCTGGGGAAGCTTTCTTT. Its protein product is CASSDTSGEAFF.